The clone carrying this TCR beta chain is a singleton in its sample. Its specificity is unknown. In germline, CDR1 is SGHTA, CDR2 FQGTGA. V trimming: 5 bases; J trimming: 5 bases; junction bases outside the gene matches: 8. The length of the CDR3 is 15 residues. Amplification used 60 Vbeta primers and 13 Jbeta primers. Data came from immunoSEQ multiplex PCR; TCRdb stores just in-frame clones and leaves some out. The data contain around 100,000 clones, over 60% of them singletons. The data stem from a study of cytomegalovirus exposure and HLA in healthy donors. General study points: Rates of TCR association differed by HLA locus in a later analysis, with DRB1 highest and HLA-C lowest.

The V and J genes are TRBV7-3 and TRBJ2-2; 7 nucleotides match TRBD1. Input material: PBMCs. The origin of this receptor is a male donor in good health and CMV-seropositive. The CDR3 sequence: CASSPRTGSTGELFF. The DNA of the CDR3 is TGTGCCAGCAGCCCACGGACAGGTTCGACCGGGGAGCTGTTTTTT. The full variable domain, its missing parts supplied by reference TRBV7-3 and TRBJ2-2, is GAGVSQTPSNKVTEKGKYVELRCDPISGHTALYWYRQSLGQGPEFLIYFQGTGAADDSGLPNDRFFAVRPEGSVSTLKIQRTERGDSAVYLCASSPRTGSTGELFFGEGSRLTVL.